This section outlines one T cell receptor beta chain sequence together with its context. Antigen: not known. The sample originates from a study of T cell repertoires and leukemia-associated antigens. Overall study: Roughly 16 million effective reads came from all samples combined.

Without fetal bovine serum, CD3+ T cells were rested overnight. Study results and limitations: No direct test of specificity or function was done for expanded clones.

TCRdb re-called the 5' RACE reads through MiXCR, storing one row per CDR3 protein. The sample records approximately 12,000 distinct CDR3 sequences, about 38% being singletons. Trimming at V came to 0 bases and at J to 7 bases, leaving 14 bases not matched to a gene. Germline V gene data show CDR1 as LGHNA and CDR2 as YSLEER. CDR3 length: 18 amino acids. The clonotype originates from a female donor in good health. Input material: CD3+ T cells sorted from blood and cultured. V and J are TRBV4-3 and TRBJ2-1; 8 bases align to TRBD2. The CDR3 nucleotides read TGCGCCAGCAGCCAAGAGTCGCGGGAGGACGCCAAGGATAATGAGCAGTTCTTC. Its translation: CASSQESREDAKDNEQFF.